This T cell receptor (beta chain) was documented in a study of blood T cell repertoires in COVID-19. Across the whole study: COVID-19 samples from acute and convalescent phases originated in the United States, Italy and Spain.

Only in-frame clones appear in the TCRdb table, and some are missing; sequencing was by immunoSEQ multiplex PCR. This table holds around 100,000 clones, 80% to 90% found once. The germline V gene encodes CDR1 MDHEN and CDR2 SYDVKM. V gave up 7 bases and J gave up 3 bases, with 19 bases separating them. The CDR3 sequence is 16 residues long. The source is a man aged 55 to 70 with acute or convalescent COVID-19. V and J are TRBV28 and TRBJ2-1; a possible D gene is TRBD1 (5 bases). The material sequenced was peripheral blood. The CDR3 bases are TGTGCCAGCACCGAAACCAAATCTAGGGGCTACAATGAGCAGTTCTTC. Translating gives CASTETKSRGYNEQFF.